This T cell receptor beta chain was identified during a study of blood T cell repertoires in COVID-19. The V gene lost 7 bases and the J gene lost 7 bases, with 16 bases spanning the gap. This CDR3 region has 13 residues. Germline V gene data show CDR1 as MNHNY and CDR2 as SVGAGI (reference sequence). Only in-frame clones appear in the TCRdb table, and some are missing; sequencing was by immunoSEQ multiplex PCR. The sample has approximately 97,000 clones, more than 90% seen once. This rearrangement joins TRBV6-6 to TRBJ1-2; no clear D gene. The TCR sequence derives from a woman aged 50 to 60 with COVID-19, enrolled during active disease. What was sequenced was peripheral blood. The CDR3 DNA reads TGTGCCAGCACCCAAGTCGGGAGAGGTGGCTACACCTTC. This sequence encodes CASTQVGRGGYTF.